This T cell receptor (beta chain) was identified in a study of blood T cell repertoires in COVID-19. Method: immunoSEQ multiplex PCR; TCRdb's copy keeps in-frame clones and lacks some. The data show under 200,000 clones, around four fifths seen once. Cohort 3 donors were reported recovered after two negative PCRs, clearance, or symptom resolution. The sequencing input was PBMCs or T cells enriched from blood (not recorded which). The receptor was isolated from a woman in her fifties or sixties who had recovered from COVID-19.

For the CDR3, the DNA is TGTGCCAGTATCGTGACAGTCGCTAGCAATCAGCCCCAGCATTTT. It codes for CASIVTVASNQPQHF. The chain joins TRBV19 to TRBJ1-5, with D tentatively TRBD1 (5 bases). Deletions cut 7 bases from V and 0 bases from J, with 13 bases between. This CDR3 has 15 residues. Germline CDR1 LNHDA, CDR2 SQIVND (reference sequence).